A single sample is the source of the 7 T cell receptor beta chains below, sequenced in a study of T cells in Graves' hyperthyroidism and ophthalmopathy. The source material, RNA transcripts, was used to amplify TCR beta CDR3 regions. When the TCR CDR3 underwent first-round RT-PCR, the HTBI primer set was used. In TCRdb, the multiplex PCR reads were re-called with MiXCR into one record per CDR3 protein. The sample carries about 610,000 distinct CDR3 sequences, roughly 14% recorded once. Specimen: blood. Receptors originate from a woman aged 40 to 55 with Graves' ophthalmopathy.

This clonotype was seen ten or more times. The CDR3 bases are TGCAGTGCCCCGGACAGGGAAGGGAACTATGGCTACACCTTC. Amino acids: CSAPDREGNYGYTF. The V gene is TRBV20-1, the J gene TRBJ1-2; 8 bases fit TRBD1. Losses at the gene ends were 6 bases for V and 2 bases for J; bases not matched to a gene: 8. The length of the CDR3 is 14 residues. In germline, CDR1 is DFQATT, CDR2 SNEGSKA (reference sequence).

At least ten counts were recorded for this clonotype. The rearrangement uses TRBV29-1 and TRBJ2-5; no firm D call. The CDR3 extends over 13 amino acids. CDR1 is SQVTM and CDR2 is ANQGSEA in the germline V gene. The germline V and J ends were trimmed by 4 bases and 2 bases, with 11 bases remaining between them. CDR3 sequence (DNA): TGCAGCGTTGCCAGGCAGTATCAAGAGACCCAGTACTTC. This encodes CSVARQYQETQYF.

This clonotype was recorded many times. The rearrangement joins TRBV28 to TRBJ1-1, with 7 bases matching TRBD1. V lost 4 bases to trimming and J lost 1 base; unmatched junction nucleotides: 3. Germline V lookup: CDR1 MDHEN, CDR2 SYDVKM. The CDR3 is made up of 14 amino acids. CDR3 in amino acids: CASSSQGTNTEAFF. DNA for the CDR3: TGTGCCAGCAGTTCACAGGGGACGAACACTGAAGCTTTCTTT. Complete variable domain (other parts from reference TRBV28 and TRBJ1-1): DVKVTQSSRYLVKRTGEKVFLECVQDMDHENMFWYRQDPGLGLRLIYFSYDVKMKEKGDIPEGYSVSREKKERFSLILESASTNQTSMYLCASSSQGTNTEAFFGQGTRLTVV.

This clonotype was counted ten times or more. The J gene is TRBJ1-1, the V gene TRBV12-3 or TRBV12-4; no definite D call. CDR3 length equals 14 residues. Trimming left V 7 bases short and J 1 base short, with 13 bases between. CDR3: CASIRGQKNTEAFF. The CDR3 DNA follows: TGTGCCAGCATTCGAGGGCAGAAGAACACTGAAGCTTTCTTT.

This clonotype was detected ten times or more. The CDR3 loop reads CSASRGGLAGGTQYF. The CDR3 DNA is TGCAGTGCTAGCCGAGGGGGACTAGCGGGAGGGACCCAGTACTTC. The rearrangement uses TRBV20-1 and TRBJ2-5, with 15 bases fitting TRBD2. Per germline, CDR1 DFQATT and CDR2 SNEGSKA (reference sequence). Unmatched junction bases numbered 6, after V lost 3 bases and J lost 7 bases. The CDR3 has 15 residues.

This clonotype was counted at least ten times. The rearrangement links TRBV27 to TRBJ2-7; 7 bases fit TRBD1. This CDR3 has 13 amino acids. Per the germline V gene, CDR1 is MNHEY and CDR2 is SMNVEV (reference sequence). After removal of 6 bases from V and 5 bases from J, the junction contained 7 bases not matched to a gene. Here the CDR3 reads CASSPTGSHEQYF. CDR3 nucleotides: TGTGCCAGCAGCCCGACAGGGTCCCACGAGCAGTACTTC.

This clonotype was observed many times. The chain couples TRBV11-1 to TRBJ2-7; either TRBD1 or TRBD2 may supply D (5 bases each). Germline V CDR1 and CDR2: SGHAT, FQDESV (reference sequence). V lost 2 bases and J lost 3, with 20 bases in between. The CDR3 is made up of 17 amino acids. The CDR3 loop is CASSLPSEGLIGYEQYF. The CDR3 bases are TGTGCCAGCAGCTTACCGAGTGAGGGGTTAATTGGCTACGAGCAGTACTTC.